This T cell receptor (beta chain) appears in the sequencing data of a study of tumour-infiltrating T cells in Burkitt lymphoma. Background on the study: Survival, overall and progression-free, tracked with productive clonality.

The V end was cut by 1 base, the J end by 3 bases, with 13 bases between. The length of the CDR3 is 14 residues. CDR1 is GTSNPN, CDR2 SVGIG, per germline (reference sequence). A few counts support this clone. Clones were read by immunoSEQ multiplex PCR, and TCRdb kept only the in-frame ones, dropping some. The profile shows 5,000 or so clones, under 25% of them singletons. The V and J genes are TRBV30 and TRBJ2-7; no reliable D call. Sequenced material: tumor tissue. This TCR derives from a human donor with diffuse large B-cell lymphoma. CDR3 amino acids: CAWSALPAVYEQYF. As DNA, the CDR3 is TGTGCCTGGAGTGCCCTACCTGCGGTCTACGAGCAGTACTTC.